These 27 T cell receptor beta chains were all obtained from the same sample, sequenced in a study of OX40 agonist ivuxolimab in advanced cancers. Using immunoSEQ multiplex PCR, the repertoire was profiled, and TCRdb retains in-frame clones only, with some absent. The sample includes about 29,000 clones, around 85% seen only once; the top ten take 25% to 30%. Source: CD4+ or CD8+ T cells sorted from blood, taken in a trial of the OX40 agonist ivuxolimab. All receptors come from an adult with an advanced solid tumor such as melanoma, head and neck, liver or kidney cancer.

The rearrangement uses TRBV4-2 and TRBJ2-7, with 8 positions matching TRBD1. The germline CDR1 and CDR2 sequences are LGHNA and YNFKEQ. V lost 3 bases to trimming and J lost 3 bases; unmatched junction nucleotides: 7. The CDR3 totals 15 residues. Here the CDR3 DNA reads TGTGCCAGCAGCCATCGCGGGACAGGAAGCTACGAGCAGTACTTC. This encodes CASSHRGTGSYEQYF.

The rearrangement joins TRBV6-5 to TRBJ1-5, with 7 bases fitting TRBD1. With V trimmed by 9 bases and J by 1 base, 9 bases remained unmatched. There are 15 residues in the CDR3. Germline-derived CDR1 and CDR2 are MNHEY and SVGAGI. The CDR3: CASQIPDRSNQPQHF. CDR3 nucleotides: TGTGCCAGTCAAATACCGGACAGGAGCAATCAGCCCCAGCATTTT.

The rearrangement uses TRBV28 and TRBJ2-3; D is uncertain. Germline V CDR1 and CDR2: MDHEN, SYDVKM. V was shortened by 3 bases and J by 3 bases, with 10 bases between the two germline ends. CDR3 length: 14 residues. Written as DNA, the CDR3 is TGTGCCAGCAGTTTTCTGGGGTCGACAGATACGCAGTATTTT. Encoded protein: CASSFLGSTDTQYF.

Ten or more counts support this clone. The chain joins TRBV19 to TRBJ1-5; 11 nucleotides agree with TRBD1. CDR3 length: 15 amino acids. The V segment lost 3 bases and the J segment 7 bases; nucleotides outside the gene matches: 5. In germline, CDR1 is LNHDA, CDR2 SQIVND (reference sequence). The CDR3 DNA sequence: TGTGCCAGTAGTATCGTGGGACAGGGGGGACAGCCCCAGCATTTT. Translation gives CASSIVGQGGQPQHF. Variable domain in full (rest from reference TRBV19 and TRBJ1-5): DGGITQSPKYLFRKEGQNVTLSCEQNLNHDAMYWYRQDPGQGLRLIYYSQIVNDFQKGDIAEGYSVSREKKESFPLTVTSAQKNPTAFYLCASSIVGQGGQPQHFGDGTRLSIL.

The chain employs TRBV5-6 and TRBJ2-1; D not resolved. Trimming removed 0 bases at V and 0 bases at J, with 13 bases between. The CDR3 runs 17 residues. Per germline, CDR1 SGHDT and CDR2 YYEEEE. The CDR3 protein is CASSLVGSTSSYNEQFF. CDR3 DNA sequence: TGTGCCAGCAGCTTGGTAGGGTCGACGAGCTCCTACAATGAGCAGTTCTTC.

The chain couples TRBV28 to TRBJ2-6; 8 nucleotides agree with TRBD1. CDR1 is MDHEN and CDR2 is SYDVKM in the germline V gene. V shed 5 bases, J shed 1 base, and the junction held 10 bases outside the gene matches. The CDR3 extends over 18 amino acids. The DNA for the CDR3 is TGTGCCAGCAGTCCCTCGACAGGGGTAAGGTCTGGGGCCAACGTCCTGACTTTC. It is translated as CASSPSTGVRSGANVLTF. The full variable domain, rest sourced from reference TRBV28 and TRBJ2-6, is DVKVTQSSRYLVKRTGEKVFLECVQDMDHENMFWYRQDPGLGLRLIYFSYDVKMKEKGDIPEGYSVSREKKERFSLILESASTNQTSMYLCASSPSTGVRSGANVLTFGAGSRLTVL.

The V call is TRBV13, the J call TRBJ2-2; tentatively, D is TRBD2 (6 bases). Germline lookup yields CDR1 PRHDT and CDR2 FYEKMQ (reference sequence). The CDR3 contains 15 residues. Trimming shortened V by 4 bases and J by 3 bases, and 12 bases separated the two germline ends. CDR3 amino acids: CASSSRLGDTGELFF. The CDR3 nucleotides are TGTGCCAGCAGCTCCCGACTAGGGGACACCGGGGAGCTGTTTTTT.

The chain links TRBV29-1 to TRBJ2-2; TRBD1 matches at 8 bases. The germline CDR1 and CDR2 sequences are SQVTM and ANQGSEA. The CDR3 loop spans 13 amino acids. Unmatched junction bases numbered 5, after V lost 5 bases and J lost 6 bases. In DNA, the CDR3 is TGCAGCGTTCGCCTACAGGGGGCCGGGGAGCTGTTTTTT. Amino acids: CSVRLQGAGELFF.

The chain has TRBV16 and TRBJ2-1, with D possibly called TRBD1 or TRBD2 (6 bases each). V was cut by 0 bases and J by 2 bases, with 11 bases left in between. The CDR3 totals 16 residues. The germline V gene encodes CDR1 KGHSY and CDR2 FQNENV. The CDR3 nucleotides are TGTGCCAGCAGCCAATCTACGGAGGGGGCCTACAATGAGCAGTTCTTC. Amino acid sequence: CASSQSTEGAYNEQFF.

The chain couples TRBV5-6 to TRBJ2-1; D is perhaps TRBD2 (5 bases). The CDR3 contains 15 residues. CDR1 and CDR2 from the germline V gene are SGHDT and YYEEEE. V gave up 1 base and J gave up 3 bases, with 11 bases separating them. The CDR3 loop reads CASSLLRAHYNEQFF. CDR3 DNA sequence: TGTGCCAGCAGCTTGTTGCGGGCCCACTACAATGAGCAGTTCTTC.

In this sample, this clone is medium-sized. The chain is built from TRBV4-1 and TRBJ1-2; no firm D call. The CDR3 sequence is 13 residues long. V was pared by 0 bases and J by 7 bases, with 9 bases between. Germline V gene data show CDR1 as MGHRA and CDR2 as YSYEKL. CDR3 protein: CASSQDNYSGYTF. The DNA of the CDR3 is TGCGCCAGCAGCCAAGATAATTATTCTGGCTACACCTTC.

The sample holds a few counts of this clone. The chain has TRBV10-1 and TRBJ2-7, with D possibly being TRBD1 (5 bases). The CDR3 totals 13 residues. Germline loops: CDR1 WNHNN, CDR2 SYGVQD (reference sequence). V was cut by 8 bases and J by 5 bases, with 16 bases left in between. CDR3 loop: CASGNDSADEQYF. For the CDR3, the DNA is TGCGCCAGCGGGAATGACAGTGCCGACGAGCAGTACTTC.

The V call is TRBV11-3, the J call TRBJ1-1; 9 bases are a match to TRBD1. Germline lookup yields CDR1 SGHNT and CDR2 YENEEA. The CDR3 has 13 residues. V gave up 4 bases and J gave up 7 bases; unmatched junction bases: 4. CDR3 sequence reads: CASSSTGGGEAFF. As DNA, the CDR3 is TGTGCCAGCAGCTCCACAGGGGGCGGTGAAGCTTTCTTT.

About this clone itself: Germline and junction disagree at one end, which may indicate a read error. As DNA, the CDR3 is TGTGCCAGCAATGAACTTCAGGGGGGAGACTACGAGCAGTACTTC. It specifies CASNELQGGDYEQYF. This sequence joins TRBV6-1 and TRBJ2-7, with D perhaps matching TRBD1 (7 bases). CDR3 length: 15 amino acids. Germline V gene lookup returns CDR1 MNHNS and CDR2 SASEGT.

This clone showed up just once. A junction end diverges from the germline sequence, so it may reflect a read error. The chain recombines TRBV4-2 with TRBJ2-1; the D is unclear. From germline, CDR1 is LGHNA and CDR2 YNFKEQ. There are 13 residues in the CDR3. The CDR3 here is CASSPTSDKEQFF. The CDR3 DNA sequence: TGTGCCAGCAGCCCCACGTCAGACAAAGAGCAGTTCTTC.

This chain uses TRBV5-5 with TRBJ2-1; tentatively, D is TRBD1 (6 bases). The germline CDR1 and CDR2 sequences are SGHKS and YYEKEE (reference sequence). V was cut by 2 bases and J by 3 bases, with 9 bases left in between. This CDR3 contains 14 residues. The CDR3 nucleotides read TGTGCCAGCAGCTTAAACAGGGTCTACAATGAGCAGTTCTTC. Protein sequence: CASSLNRVYNEQFF.

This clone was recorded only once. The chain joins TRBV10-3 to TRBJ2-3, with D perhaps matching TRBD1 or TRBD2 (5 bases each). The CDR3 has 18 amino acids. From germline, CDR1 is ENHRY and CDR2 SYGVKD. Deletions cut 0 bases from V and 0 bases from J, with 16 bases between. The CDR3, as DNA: TGTGCCATCAGTGAGTCGAGGGGTGGCGGATCTAGCACAGATACGCAGTATTTT. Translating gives CAISESRGGGSSTDTQYF.

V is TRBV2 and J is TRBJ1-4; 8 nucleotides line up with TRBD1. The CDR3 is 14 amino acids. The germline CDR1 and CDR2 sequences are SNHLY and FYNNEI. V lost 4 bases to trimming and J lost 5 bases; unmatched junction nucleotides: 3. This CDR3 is CASSGTGRNEKLFF. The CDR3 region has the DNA TGTGCCAGCAGTGGGACAGGGAGAAATGAAAAACTGTTTTTT.

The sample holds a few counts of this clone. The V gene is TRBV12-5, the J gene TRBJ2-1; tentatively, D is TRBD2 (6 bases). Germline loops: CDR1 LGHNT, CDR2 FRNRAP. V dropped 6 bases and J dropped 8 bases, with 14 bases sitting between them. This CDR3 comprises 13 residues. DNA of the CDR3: TGTGCTAGTGGCTCTACGTCGGGAGATGAGCAGTTCTTC. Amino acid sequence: CASGSTSGDEQFF.

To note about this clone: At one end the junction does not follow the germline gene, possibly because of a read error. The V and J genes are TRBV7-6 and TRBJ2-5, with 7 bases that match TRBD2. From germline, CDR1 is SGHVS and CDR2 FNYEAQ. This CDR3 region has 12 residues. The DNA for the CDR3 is TGTGCCAGCAGCCTTCCCGGGAGGCCAAAGGACTTC. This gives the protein CASSLPGRPKDF.

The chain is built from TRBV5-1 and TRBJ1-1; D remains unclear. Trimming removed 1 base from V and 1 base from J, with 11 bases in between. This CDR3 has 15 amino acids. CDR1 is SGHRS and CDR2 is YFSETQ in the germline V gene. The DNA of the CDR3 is TGCGCCAGCAGCTTGTTGAGCTGGGAGAACACTGAAGCTTTCTTT. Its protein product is CASSLLSWENTEAFF. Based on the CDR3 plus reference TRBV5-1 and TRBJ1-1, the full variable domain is KAGVTQTPRYLIKTRGQQVTLSCSPISGHRSVSWYQQTPGQGLQFLFEYFSETQRNKGNFPGRFSGRQFSNSRSEMNVSTLELGDSALYLCASSLLSWENTEAFFGQGTRLTVV.

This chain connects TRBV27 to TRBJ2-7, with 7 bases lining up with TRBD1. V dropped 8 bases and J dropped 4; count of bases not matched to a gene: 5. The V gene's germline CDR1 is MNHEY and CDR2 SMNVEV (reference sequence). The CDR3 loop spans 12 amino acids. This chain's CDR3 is CASSPGGYEQYF. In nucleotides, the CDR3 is TGTGCCAGCTCCCCAGGGGGTTACGAGCAGTACTTC.

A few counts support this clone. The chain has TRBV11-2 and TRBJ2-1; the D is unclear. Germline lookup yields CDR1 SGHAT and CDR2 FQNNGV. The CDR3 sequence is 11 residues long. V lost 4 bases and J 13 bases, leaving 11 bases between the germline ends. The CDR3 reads CASSSGQSQFF. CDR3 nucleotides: TGTGCCAGCAGCTCTGGGCAGTCTCAGTTCTTC.

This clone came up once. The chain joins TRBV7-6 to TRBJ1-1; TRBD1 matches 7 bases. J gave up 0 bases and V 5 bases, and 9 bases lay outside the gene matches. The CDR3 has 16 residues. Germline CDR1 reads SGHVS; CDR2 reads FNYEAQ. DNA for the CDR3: TGTGCCAGCAGCCACAGAACAGGGGTAATGAACACTGAAGCTTTCTTT. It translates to CASSHRTGVMNTEAFF.

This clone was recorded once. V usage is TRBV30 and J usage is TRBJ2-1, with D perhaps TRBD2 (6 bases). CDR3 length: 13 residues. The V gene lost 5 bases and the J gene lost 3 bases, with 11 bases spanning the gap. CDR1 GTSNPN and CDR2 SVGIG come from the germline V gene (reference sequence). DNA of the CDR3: TGTGCCTGGGGGAGGACACGCTACAATGAGCAGTTCTTC. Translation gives CAWGRTRYNEQFF.

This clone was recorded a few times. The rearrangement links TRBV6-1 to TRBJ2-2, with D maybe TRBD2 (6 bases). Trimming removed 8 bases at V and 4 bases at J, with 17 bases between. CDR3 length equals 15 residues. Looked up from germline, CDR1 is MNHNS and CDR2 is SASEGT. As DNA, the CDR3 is TGTGCCAGCGTTTCCCATTGGCGGGGCACCGGGGAGCTGTTTTTT. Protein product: CASVSHWRGTGELFF.

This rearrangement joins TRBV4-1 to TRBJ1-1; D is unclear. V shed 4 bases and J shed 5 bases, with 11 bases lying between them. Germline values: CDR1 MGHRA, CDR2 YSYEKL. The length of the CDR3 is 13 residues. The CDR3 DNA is TGCGCCAGCAGCCTGGTTACCGGTACTGAAGCTTTCTTT. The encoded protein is CASSLVTGTEAFF.